The present TCR beta chain was sequenced within a study of early T cells in non-severe SARS-CoV-2 infection. Study-wide context: The input, bulk RNA from unsorted whole blood, was sequenced, and chains were unpaired. Findings of the study overall: CD4 and private specificities were missed by VDJdb matching, which favored anti-spike CD8 responses.

Individually, cDNA molecules had unique molecular identifiers attached to them. TCRdb processed the 5' RACE reads anew with MiXCR; each CDR3 protein has one entry. The sample records under 25,000 distinct CDR3 sequences, about 4.3% being singletons. Only a few counts were recorded for this clonotype. The target antigen is unknown. Germline V gene lookup returns CDR1 SNHLY and CDR2 FYNNEI. V shed 7 bases, J shed 6 bases, and the junction held 10 bases outside the gene matches. The CDR3 sequence is 14 residues long. V gene TRBV2 combines with J gene TRBJ2-3, with TRBD2 matching 7 bases. The sequence came from an adult who was a healthcare worker with PCR-confirmed SARS-CoV-2 infection or an uninfected control (not recorded which). Source material: whole blood. The CDR3 spells CASTGLEVGDTQYF. The CDR3 DNA sequence: TGTGCCAGCACAGGACTAGAGGTGGGCGATACGCAGTATTTT. Looking up the rest from reference TRBV2 and TRBJ2-3 gives the full variable domain: EPEVTQTPSHQVTQMGQEVILRCVPISNHLYFYWYRQILGQKVEFLVSFYNNEISEKSEIFDDQFSVERPDGSNFTLKIRSTKLEDSAMYFCASTGLEVGDTQYFGPGTRLTVL.